This T cell receptor beta chain was sequenced for a study of T-cell memory formation after mild COVID-19. The V segment lost 4 bases and the J segment 6 bases; nucleotides outside the gene matches: 7. CDR1 is SEHNR, CDR2 FQNEAQ, per germline (reference sequence). The CDR3 is 14 residues long. Study-wide findings and caveats: Of the contracting clones, CD4+ ones lay mainly in CM and EM, and CD8+ ones in EMRA. The authors did not confirm SARS-CoV-2 specificity of second-wave clones peaking day 37. Some clones that responded were present in memory (sampled pre-infection), which suggests cross-reactive memory joined.

This clonotype was detected many times. Its antigen is not known. Via MiXCR, TCRdb re-called the 5' RACE reads, giving one row per CDR3 protein. Among some 120,000 distinct CDR3 sequences listed, less than 6.5% were seen once. The chain recombines TRBV7-9 with TRBJ2-3; TRBD2 aligns across 7 bases. The sequence came from an adult woman who had mild COVID-19 (a few samples of this study predate the infection). Cell type and time point are not known. Sample: PBMCs or a T cell subset sorted from them (not recorded which). The DNA for the CDR3 is TGTGCCAGCAGCTCCGGGGACTACTCCGATACGCAGTATTTT. Translation: CASSSGDYSDTQYF.